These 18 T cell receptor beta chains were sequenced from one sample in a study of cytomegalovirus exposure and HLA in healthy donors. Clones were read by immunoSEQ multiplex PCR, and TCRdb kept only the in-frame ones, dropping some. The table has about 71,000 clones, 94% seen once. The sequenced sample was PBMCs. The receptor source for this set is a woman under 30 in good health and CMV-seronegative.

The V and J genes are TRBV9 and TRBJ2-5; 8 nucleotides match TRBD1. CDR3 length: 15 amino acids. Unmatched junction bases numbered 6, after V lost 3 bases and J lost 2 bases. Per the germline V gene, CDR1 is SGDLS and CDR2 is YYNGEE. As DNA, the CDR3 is TGTGCCAGCAGCGAGGGACAGGCCAATCAAGAGACCCAGTACTTC. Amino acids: CASSEGQANQETQYF. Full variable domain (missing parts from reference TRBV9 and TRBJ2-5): DSGVTQTPKHLITATGQRVTLRCSPRSGDLSVYWYQQSLDQGLQFLIQYYNGEERAKGNILERFSAQQFPDLHSELNLSSLELGDSALYFCASSEGQANQETQYFGPGTRLLVL.

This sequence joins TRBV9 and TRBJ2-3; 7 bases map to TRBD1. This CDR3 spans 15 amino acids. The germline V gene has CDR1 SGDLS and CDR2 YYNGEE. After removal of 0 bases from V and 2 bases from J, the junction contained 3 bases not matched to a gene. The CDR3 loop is CASSVEGQVTDTQYF. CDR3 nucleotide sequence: TGTGCCAGCAGCGTAGAAGGACAGGTCACAGATACGCAGTATTTT.

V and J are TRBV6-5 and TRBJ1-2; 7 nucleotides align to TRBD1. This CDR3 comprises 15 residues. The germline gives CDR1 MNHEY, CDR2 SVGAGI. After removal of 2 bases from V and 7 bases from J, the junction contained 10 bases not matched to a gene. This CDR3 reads CASSYGTDSLGGYTF. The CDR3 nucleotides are TGTGCCAGCAGTTACGGGACAGACAGTCTAGGTGGCTACACCTTC.

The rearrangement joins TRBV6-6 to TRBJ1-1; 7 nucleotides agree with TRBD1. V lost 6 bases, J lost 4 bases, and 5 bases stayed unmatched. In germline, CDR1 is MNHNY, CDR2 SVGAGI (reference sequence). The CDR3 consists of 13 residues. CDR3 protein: CASSPPGGTEAFF. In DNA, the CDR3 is TGTGCCAGCAGCCCGCCAGGGGGCACTGAAGCTTTCTTT.

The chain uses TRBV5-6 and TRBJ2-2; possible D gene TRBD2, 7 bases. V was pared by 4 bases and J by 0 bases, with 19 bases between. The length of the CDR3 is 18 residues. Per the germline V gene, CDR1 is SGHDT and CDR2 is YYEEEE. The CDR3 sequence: CASSLTGRGPSNTGELFF. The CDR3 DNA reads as TGTGCCAGCAGCCTCACTGGGCGGGGGCCTTCGAACACCGGGGAGCTGTTTTTT.

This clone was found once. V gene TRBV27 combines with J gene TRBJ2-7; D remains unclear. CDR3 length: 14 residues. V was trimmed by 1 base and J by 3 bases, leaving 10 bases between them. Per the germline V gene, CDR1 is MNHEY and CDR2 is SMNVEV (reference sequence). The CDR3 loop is CASSLLSRGYEQYF. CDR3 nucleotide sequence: TGTGCCAGCAGTTTATTGTCGCGAGGCTACGAGCAGTACTTC.

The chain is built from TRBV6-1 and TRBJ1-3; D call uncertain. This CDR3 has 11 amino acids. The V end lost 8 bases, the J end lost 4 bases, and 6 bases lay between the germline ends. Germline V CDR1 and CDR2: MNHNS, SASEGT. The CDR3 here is CASQVGNTIYF. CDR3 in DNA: TGTGCCAGCCAGGTGGGAAACACCATATATTTT.

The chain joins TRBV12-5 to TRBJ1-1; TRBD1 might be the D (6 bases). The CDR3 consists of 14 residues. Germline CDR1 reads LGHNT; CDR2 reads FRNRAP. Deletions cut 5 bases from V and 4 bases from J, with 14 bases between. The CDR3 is CASGQDSGGTEAFF. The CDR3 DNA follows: TGTGCTAGTGGTCAGGACAGCGGCGGCACTGAAGCTTTCTTT.

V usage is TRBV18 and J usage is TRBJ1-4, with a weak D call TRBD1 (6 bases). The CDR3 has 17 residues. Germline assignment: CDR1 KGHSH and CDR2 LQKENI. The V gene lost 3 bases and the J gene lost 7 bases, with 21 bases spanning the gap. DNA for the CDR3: TGTGCCAGCTCACCCCCACGGGACACGCCCTGGAGTGAAAAACTGTTTTTT. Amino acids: CASSPPRDTPWSEKLFF.

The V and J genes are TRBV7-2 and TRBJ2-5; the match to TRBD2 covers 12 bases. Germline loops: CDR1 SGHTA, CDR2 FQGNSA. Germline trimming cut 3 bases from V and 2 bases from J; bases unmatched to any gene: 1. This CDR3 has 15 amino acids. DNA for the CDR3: TGTGCCAGCAGCTTCACTAGCGGGGGGCAAGAGACCCAGTACTTC. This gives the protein CASSFTSGGQETQYF.

The CDR3 bases are TGTGCTAGTGGGCACCAGGGGTATGCTTTCTTT. Protein sequence: CASGHQGYAFF. The rearrangement joins TRBV12-5 to TRBJ1-1, with D maybe TRBD1 (6 bases). V dropped 6 bases and J dropped 11 bases, with 13 bases sitting between them. CDR1 LGHNT and CDR2 FRNRAP come from the germline V gene. This CDR3 has 11 residues.

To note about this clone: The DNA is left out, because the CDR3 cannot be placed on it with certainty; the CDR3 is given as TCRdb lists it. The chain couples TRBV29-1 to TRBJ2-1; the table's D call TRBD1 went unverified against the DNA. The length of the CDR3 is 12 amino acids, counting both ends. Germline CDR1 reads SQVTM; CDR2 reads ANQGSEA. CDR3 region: CSVGQGAPGLFF.

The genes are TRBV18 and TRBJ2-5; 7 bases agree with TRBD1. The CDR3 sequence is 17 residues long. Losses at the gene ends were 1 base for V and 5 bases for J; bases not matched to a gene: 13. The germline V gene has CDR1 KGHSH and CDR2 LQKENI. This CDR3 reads CASSPLPTGILLETQYF. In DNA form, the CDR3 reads TGTGCCAGCTCACCACTTCCGACAGGGATCCTCTTGGAGACCCAGTACTTC.

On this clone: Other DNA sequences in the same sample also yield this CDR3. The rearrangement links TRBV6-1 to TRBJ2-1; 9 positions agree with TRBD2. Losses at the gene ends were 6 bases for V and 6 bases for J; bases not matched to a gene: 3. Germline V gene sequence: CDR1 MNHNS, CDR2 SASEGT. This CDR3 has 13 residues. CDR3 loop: CASRREGRNEQFF. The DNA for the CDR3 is TGTGCCAGCAGGCGGGAGGGTCGCAATGAGCAGTTCTTC.

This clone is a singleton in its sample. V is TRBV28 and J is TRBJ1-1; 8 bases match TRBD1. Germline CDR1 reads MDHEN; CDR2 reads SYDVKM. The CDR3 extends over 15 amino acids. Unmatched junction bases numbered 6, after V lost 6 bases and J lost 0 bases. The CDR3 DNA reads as TGTGCCAGCAGCCAAGACAGGGGATTGAACACTGAAGCTTTCTTT. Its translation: CASSQDRGLNTEAFF.

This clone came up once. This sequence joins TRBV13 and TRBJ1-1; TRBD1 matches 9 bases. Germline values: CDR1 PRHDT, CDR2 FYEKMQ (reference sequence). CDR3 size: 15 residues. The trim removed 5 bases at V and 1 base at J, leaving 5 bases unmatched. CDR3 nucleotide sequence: TGTGCCAGCAGCCCACAGGGGGCAGGGAACACTGAAGCTTTCTTT. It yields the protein CASSPQGAGNTEAFF. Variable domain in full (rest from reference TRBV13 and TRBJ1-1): AAGVIQSPRHLIKEKRETATLKCYPIPRHDTVYWYQQGPGQDPQFLISFYEKMQSDKGSIPDRFSAQQFSDYHSELNMSSLELGDSALYFCASSPQGAGNTEAFFGQGTRLTVV.

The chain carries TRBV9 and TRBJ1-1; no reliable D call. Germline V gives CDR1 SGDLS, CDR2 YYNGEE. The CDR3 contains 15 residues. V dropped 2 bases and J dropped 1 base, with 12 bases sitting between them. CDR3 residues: CASSVFSGPNTEAFF. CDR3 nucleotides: TGTGCCAGCAGCGTGTTTTCAGGCCCGAACACTGAAGCTTTCTTT.

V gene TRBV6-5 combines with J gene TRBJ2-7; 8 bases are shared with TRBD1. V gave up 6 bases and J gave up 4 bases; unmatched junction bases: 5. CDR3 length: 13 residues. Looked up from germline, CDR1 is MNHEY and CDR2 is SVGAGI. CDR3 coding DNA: TGTGCCAGCAGCCTGGACAGGGCATACGAGCAGTACTTC. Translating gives CASSLDRAYEQYF.